This T cell receptor beta chain came from a study of patients and donors after allogeneic stem cell transplantation. This clonotype was seen at least ten times. TCRdb passed the RT-PCR reads through MiXCR, listing each CDR3 protein once. This sample carries 410,000 or so distinct CDR3 sequences, around 16% of them seen once, and the ten largest clones take 7.2%. Unmatched junction bases numbered 3, after V lost 3 bases and J lost 1 base. This CDR3 is built from 16 residues. Material for sequencing was blood, either unsorted or a sorted T cell fraction (not recorded which). The chain couples TRBV12-3 or TRBV12-4 to TRBJ2-1, with 10 bases identical to TRBD1. The receptor's source is a human donor who was either an allogeneic HSCT recipient or a stem cell or donor lymphocyte infusion donor (not recorded which). It is not recorded whose cells these are; they may come from a transplant donor. The CDR3, as DNA: TGTGCCAGCAGTTTCGGGGACAGGGGTTCCTACAATGAGCAGTTCTTC. This codes for CASSFGDRGSYNEQFF.